This T cell receptor beta chain was documented in a study of glioma-infiltrating T cells after dendritic cell vaccination. Study overall: Patients had newly diagnosed or recurrent glioblastoma and received dendritic cell vaccines. Autologous tumor lysate was loaded overnight onto monocyte-derived dendritic cells grown seven days with IL-4 and GM-CSF.

Isocitrate dehydrogenase mutation was absent in all glioblastoma patients. Amplification used 60 V beta primers and 13 J beta primers. The table came from immunoSEQ multiplex PCR; TCRdb's copy has only in-frame clones and leaves some out. The repertoire holds around 90,000 clones, with approximately 81% as singletons. Trimming pared 5 bases from V and 4 bases from J, leaving 16 bases between. CDR3 size: 15 residues. CDR1 and CDR2 (germline): MNHNY, SVGAGI (reference sequence). Only one count was recorded for this clone. The chain is built from TRBV6-6 and TRBJ2-3, with a possible D match to TRBD2 (6 bases). The material was blood, obtained before dendritic cell vaccination. This TCR was recovered from a human donor with glioblastoma. CDR3 bases: TGTGCCAGCAGTGGCTTCGGGGGAGTATCAGATACGCAGTATTTT. Its translation: CASSGFGGVSDTQYF.